This T cell receptor beta chain was identified in a study of blood T cell repertoires in COVID-19 (dated by TCRdb to 2018 to 2021). About the full investigation: The collaborator samples originated in the United States, Italy and Spain and spanned the acute and convalescent phases of COVID-19. Nearly every sample came with metadata listing a de-identified subject ID, COVID-19 status, age in years and sex. The dataset comprised deeply sampled blood TCRbeta repertoires from subjects exposed to, actively infected with, or recovered from COVID-19. Where HLA class I and class II types were available, the types were taken from metadata supplied by the sample provider, not from assay-based typing. The repertoires were released in a freely available public database intended as a resource for research on the immune response to SARS-CoV-2. The prospective study material was composed of cDNA or gDNA derived from T cells, B-cell-depleted T cells, or PBMCs. The samples were drawn from the first 160 participants of the ongoing ImmuneRACE study and from roughly 1,300 subjects provided by 6 global collaborators. Beyond this particular receptor, the publication reports: Clinical and demographic metadata were provided uncurated, with the amount varying by source and participant.

TCRbeta CDR3 regions were amplified from genomic DNA by means of the immunoSEQ Assay, a bias-controlled multiplex PCR. On the authors' methods: The number of nucleated cells in each sample was estimated by amplification of reference gene primers within the assay. To quantify the absolute abundance of each unique TCRbeta CDR3 rearrangement, sequence reads were collapsed and filtered. Productive Simpson clonality was computed per sample as the square root of Simpson's diversity index over productive rearrangements. This is the immuneACCESS table as TCRdb keeps it, with only in-frame sequences that have V and J called. A part of the clones is gone; compared with another copy, unresolved V genes explain less than half, and the rest is unexplained. V and J calls and clone size are as listed in that table; D and trimming were resolved from the DNA. This sample holds 130,000 to 150,000 clones; roughly 88% were observed only once. The leading ten clones occupy approximately 8% of the sample.

A word on this clone: Its target antigen remains unknown. Base qualities were left out, and no much larger clone turns up one base away.

One collaborating source in Seattle enrolled patients while the patients were actively infected and followed the patients over time throughout the course of disease. Whole blood was collected in K2EDTA tubes by collaborating institutions according to the institutions' own protocols. Collaborator samples were shipped for TCRbeta analysis as frozen whole blood, isolated PBMCs, or DNA extracted from either sample type. From its cysteine to its phenylalanine, the CDR3 spans 16 amino acids. CDR3 DNA only is kept here, 48 bases in frame from base 1. Sequences LGHDT (CDR1) and YNNKEL (CDR2) are obtained from the germline V gene (reference sequence). V loses 4 bases at its end and J loses 3 bases; junction bases beyond the gene matches: 8.

The sequence joins TRBV3-1 (or the pseudogene TRBV3-2) to TRBJ2-1; 8 nucleotides in the junction match TRBD2. Sequenced sample: peripheral blood. This receptor was taken from a woman aged 55-69 years with COVID-19, enrolled during active disease. The CDR3 region has the sequence CASSPPLRGVYNEQFF. The DNA sequence follows: TGTGCCAGCAGCCCGCCTCTGCGGGGGGTCTACAATGAGCAGTTCTTC.